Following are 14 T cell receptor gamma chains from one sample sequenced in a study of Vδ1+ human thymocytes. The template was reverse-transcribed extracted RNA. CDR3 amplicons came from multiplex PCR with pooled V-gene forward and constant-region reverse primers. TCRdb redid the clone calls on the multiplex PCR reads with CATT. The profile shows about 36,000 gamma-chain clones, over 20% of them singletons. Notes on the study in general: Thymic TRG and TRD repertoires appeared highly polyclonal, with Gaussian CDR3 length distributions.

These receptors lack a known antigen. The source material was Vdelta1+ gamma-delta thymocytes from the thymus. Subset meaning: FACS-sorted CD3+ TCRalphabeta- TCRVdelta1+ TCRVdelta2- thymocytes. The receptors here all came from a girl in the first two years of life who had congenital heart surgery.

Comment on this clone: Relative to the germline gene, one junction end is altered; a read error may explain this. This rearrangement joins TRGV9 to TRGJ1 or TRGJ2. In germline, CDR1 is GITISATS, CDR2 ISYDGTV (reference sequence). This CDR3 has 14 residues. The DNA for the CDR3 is TGTGCCTTGTGGGAGGAAACGAATTATGATAAGAAACTCTTT. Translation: CALWEETNYDKKLF.

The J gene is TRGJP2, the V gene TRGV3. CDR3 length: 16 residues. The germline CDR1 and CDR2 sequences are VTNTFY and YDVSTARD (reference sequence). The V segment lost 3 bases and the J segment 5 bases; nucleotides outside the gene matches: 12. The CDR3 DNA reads TGTGCCACCTGGGACGGACATGGGAGGAGTGATTGGATCAAGACGTTT. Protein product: CATWDGHGRSDWIKTF.

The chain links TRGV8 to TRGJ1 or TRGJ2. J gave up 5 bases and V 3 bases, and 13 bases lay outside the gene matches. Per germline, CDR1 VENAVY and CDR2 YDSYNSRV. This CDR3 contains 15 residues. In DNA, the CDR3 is TGTGCCACCTGGGATGGACGCCAATTCGATTATAAGAAACTCTTT. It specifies CATWDGRQFDYKKLF.

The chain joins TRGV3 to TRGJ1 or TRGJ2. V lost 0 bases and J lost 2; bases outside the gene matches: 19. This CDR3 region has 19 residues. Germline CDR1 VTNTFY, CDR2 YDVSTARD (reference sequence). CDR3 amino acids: CATWDRPLGNRCYYYKKLF. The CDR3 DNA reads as TGTGCCACCTGGGACAGGCCCCTCGGGAATCGATGTTATTATTATAAGAAACTCTTT.

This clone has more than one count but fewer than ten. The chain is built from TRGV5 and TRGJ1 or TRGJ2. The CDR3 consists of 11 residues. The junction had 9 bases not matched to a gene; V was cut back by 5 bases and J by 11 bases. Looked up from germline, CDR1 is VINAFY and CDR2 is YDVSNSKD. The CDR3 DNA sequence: TGTGCCACCTGGGTCCATGTGGAGAAACTCTTT. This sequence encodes CATWVHVEKLF.

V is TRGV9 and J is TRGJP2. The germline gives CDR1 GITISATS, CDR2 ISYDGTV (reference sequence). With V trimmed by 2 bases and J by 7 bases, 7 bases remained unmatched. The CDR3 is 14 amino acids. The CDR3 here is CALWEAPSDWIKTF. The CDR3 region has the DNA TGTGCCTTGTGGGAGGCCCCTTCTGATTGGATCAAGACGTTT.

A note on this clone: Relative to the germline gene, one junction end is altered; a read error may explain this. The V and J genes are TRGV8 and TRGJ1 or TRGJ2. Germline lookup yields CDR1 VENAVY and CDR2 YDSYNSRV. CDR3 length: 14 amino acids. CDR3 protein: CATWARANYYNKLF. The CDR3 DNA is TGTGCCACCTGGGCACGCGCGAATTATTATAATAAACTCTTT.

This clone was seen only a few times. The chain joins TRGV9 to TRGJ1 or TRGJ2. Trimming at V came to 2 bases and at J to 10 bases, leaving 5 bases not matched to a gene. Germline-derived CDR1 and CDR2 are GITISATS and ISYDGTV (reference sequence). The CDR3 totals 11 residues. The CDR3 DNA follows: TGTGCCTTGTGGGAGGAAACAAAGAAACTCTTT. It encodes CALWEETKKLF.

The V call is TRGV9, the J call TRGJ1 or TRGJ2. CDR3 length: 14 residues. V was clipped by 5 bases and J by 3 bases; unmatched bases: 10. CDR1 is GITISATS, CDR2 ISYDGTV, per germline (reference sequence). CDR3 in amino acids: CALWVGGFYYKKLF. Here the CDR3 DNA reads TGTGCCTTGTGGGTGGGGGGCTTTTATTATAAGAAACTCTTT.

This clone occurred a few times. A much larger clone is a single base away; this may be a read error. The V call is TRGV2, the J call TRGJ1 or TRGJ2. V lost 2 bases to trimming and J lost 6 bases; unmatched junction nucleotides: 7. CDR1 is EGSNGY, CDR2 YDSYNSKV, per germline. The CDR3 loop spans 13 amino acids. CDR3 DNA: TGTGCCACCTGGGACGAGCCTGGTTATAAGAAACTCTTT. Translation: CATWDEPGYKKLF.

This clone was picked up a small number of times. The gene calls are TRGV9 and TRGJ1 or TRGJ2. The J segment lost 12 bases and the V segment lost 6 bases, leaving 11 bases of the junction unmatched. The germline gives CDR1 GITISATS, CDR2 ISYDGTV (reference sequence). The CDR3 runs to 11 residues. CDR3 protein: CALWWGGGKLF. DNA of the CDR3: TGTGCCTTGTGGTGGGGTGGGGGGAAACTCTTT.

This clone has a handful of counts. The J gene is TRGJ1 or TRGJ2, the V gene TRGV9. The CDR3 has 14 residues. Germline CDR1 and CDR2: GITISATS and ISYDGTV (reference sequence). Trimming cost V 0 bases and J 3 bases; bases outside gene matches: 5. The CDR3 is CALWEVAIYYKKLF. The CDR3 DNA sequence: TGTGCCTTGTGGGAGGTGGCCATTTATTATAAGAAACTCTTT.

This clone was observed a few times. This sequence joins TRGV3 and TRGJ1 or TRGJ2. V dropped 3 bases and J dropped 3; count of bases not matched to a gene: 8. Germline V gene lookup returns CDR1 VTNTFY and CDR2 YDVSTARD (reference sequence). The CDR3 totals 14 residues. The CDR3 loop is CATWDGHAYYKKLF. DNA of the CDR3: TGTGCCACCTGGGACGGACACGCTTATTATAAGAAACTCTTT.

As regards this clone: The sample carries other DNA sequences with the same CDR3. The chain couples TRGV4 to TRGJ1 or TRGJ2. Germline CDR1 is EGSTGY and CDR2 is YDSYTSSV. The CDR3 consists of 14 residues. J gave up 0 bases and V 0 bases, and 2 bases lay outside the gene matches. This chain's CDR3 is CATWDGANYYKKLF. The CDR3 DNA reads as TGTGCCACCTGGGATGGGGCGAATTATTATAAGAAACTCTTT.